These 28 T cell receptor beta chains share one sample of origin, sequenced in a study of early T cells in non-severe SARS-CoV-2 infection. TCRdb fed the 5' RACE reads into MiXCR, producing one record per CDR3 protein. Of tens of thousands of distinct CDR3 sequences in the sample, 5.8% were seen once. The source material was whole blood. The receptors were sampled from an adult who was a healthcare worker with PCR-confirmed SARS-CoV-2 infection or an uninfected control (not recorded which).

In this sample, this clonotype turned up many times. The J gene is TRBJ1-5, the V gene TRBV2; 10 positions agree with TRBD1. The CDR3 totals 13 residues. Germline loops: CDR1 SNHLY, CDR2 FYNNEI. The J segment lost 15 bases and the V segment lost 2 bases, leaving 7 bases of the junction unmatched. CDR3 nucleotides: TGTGCCAGCAGTGAATGGGACAGGGGACCTCTGCATTTT. Amino acid sequence: CASSEWDRGPLHF.

Ten or more counts support this clonotype. The chain links TRBV10-2 to TRBJ2-5, with TRBD2 matching 11 bases. The CDR3 spans 14 residues. V lost 5 bases and J lost 3; bases outside the gene matches: 2. The V gene's germline CDR1 is WSHSY and CDR2 SAAADI. CDR3 amino acids: CASSWGLAEETQYF. DNA of the CDR3: TGCGCCAGCAGTTGGGGACTAGCGGAAGAGACCCAGTACTTC.

Many counts were recorded for this clonotype. The rearrangement joins TRBV19 to TRBJ2-6; D unclear. The germline CDR1 and CDR2 sequences are LNHDA and SQIVND (reference sequence). Between the trimmed V and J ends, which lost 9 bases and 5 bases, there was a span of 26 bases. The CDR3 has 18 residues. The CDR3 sequence is CASTQAAQVQWRANVLTF. In DNA form, the CDR3 reads TGTGCCAGCACCCAAGCCGCCCAGGTCCAATGGAGGGCCAACGTCCTGACTTTC.

In its sample, this clonotype was seen many times. The J gene is TRBJ2-5, the V gene TRBV7-9; D remains unclear. The CDR3 is made up of 12 amino acids. Per the germline V gene, CDR1 is SEHNR and CDR2 is FQNEAQ (reference sequence). Trimming shortened V by 1 base and J by 5 bases, and 5 bases separated the two germline ends. This chain's CDR3 is CASSLVGETQYF. CDR3 nucleotide sequence: TGTGCCAGCAGCTTAGTTGGTGAGACCCAGTACTTC.

This clonotype has a handful of counts. The genes are TRBV18 and TRBJ2-4, with 7 bases matching TRBD1. CDR3 size: 16 residues. Trimming cost V 0 bases and J 2 bases; bases outside gene matches: 4. Germline V gives CDR1 KGHSH, CDR2 LQKENI. DNA for the CDR3: TGTGCCAGCTCACCACCTCACAGGGGAACCAAAAACATTCAGTACTTC. Protein sequence: CASSPPHRGTKNIQYF.

This clonotype was seen ten or more times. This chain joins TRBV12-3 or TRBV12-4 and TRBJ2-7; 14 bases are a match to TRBD2. This CDR3 contains 15 residues. V gave up 4 bases and J gave up 4 bases; unmatched junction bases: 3. The CDR3: CASSWGLAGDYEQYF. The CDR3 DNA is TGTGCCAGCAGTTGGGGACTAGCGGGGGATTACGAGCAGTACTTC.

This chain connects TRBV29-1 to TRBJ2-4; D might be TRBD2 (5 bases). The CDR3 has 13 residues. The ends were cut back, 6 bases at V and 2 bases at J, with 11 bases in the middle. The germline gives CDR1 SQVTM, CDR2 ANQGSEA. The CDR3 spells CSVLGRTKNIQYF. Here the CDR3 DNA reads TGCAGCGTACTAGGACGGACCAAAAACATTCAGTACTTC.

This clonotype has at least ten counts. This chain joins TRBV12-3 or TRBV12-4 and TRBJ1-4; D possibly corresponds to TRBD1 (5 bases). The CDR3 has 16 amino acids. The germline V and J ends were trimmed by 6 bases and 0 bases, with 14 bases remaining between them. The CDR3 nucleotides are TGTGCCAGCAGCGATCCAGGGACCGCAACTAATGAAAAACTGTTTTTT. This encodes CASSDPGTATNEKLFF.

This clonotype was seen at least ten times. The rearrangement joins TRBV7-9 to TRBJ1-3; no reliable D call. V gave up 0 bases and J gave up 4 bases, with 4 bases separating them. CDR1 SEHNR and CDR2 FQNEAQ come from the germline V gene (reference sequence). The CDR3 covers 13 residues. The CDR3 protein is CASSLAPGNTIYF. CDR3 bases: TGTGCCAGCAGCTTAGCGCCGGGAAACACCATATATTTT.

This clonotype was found many times. V and J are TRBV19 and TRBJ2-7; D unclear. The CDR3 contains 14 residues. Trimming cost V 5 bases and J 2 bases, with 13 bases left between them. Per germline, CDR1 LNHDA and CDR2 SQIVND (reference sequence). CDR3 sequence (DNA): TGTGCCAGTAGTCTTCAGTATGGCCCCTACGAGCAGTACTTC. Translated: CASSLQYGPYEQYF.

In this sample, this clonotype turned up many times. This chain links TRBV7-6 with TRBJ2-3; D might be TRBD1 (6 bases). The CDR3 has 14 amino acids. The germline V and J ends were trimmed by 10 bases and 2 bases, with 16 bases remaining between them. The germline V gene has CDR1 SGHVS and CDR2 FNYEAQ. The CDR3 sequence: CATTQQGHTDTQYF. For the CDR3, the DNA is TGTGCCACCACCCAGCAGGGGCACACAGATACGCAGTATTTT.

This clonotype was recorded many times. This rearrangement joins TRBV7-9 to TRBJ1-1; the D is unclear. The CDR3 contains 12 residues. Germline V gene data show CDR1 as SEHNR and CDR2 as FQNEAQ (reference sequence). V lost 10 bases and J 1 base, leaving 10 bases between the germline ends. CDR3 in amino acids: CATKGANTEAFF. CDR3 bases: TGTGCCACCAAGGGCGCGAACACTGAAGCTTTCTTT.

This clonotype has at least ten counts. The rearrangement joins TRBV7-2 to TRBJ1-2; D is possibly TRBD1 (5 bases). Germline V gene lookup returns CDR1 SGHTA and CDR2 FQGNSA. CDR3 length: 17 amino acids. The V gene lost 11 bases and the J gene lost 6 bases, with 31 bases spanning the gap. The CDR3 reads CASRGTGSDWLVHGYTF. The CDR3 coding sequence is TGTGCCTCACGTGGGACGGGGAGTGATTGGCTAGTCCATGGCTACACCTTC.

This clonotype has ten or more counts. Written as DNA, the CDR3 is TGTGCCAGCTCACAACGGAACACTGAAGCTTTCTTT. Residues: CASSQRNTEAFF. This chain links TRBV18 with TRBJ1-1, with D hard to call. This CDR3 has 12 amino acids. V lost 4 bases, J lost 1 base, and 4 bases lay in between. In germline, CDR1 is KGHSH, CDR2 LQKENI.

The chain links TRBV27 to TRBJ1-6; a weak D match, TRBD1 (6 bases). The CDR3 contains 17 residues. Trimming cost V 10 bases and J 8 bases, with 27 bases left between them. CDR1 and CDR2 (germline): MNHEY, SMNVEV (reference sequence). The CDR3 is CATQLIGTGGSYSPLHF. In DNA, the CDR3 is TGTGCCACCCAATTAATAGGAACGGGGGGCTCTTATTCACCCCTCCACTTT.

At least ten counts were recorded for this clonotype. The chain has TRBV6-6 and TRBJ2-7; TRBD2 matches 10 bases. CDR1 and CDR2 (germline): MNHNY, SVGAGI (reference sequence). This CDR3 has 14 residues. The J segment lost 5 bases and the V segment lost 1 base, leaving 2 bases of the junction unmatched. This CDR3 is CASSYWGLANEQYF. The CDR3 DNA is TGTGCCAGCAGTTACTGGGGACTAGCGAACGAGCAGTACTTC.

This chain uses TRBV5-1 with TRBJ2-3, with 9 bases lining up with TRBD2. In germline, CDR1 is SGHRS, CDR2 YFSETQ. The CDR3 extends over 16 amino acids. The V gene end was trimmed by 0 bases and the J gene end by 2 bases; junction bases not matched to a gene: 4. The CDR3 DNA sequence: TGCGCCAGCAGCTTGGTCCTAGCGGGATCCACAGATACGCAGTATTTT. This gives the protein CASSLVLAGSTDTQYF.

This clonotype was counted many times. The V gene is TRBV7-8, the J gene TRBJ1-2; D call uncertain. Trimming pared 0 bases from V and 4 bases from J, leaving 9 bases between. The CDR3 contains 14 residues. The germline V gene has CDR1 SGHVS and CDR2 FQNEAQ. The CDR3: CASSLAPGFYGYTF. DNA of the CDR3: TGTGCCAGCAGCTTAGCGCCAGGTTTCTATGGCTACACCTTC.

Many counts were recorded for this clonotype. The chain joins TRBV6-5 to TRBJ2-7; D is perhaps TRBD1 (7 bases). V lost 2 bases and J lost 1, with 18 bases in between. CDR1 is MNHEY and CDR2 is SVGAGI in the germline V gene. This CDR3 region has 17 residues. The CDR3 region is CASSYQLPGGGSYEQYF. In DNA, the CDR3 is TGTGCCAGCAGTTACCAACTCCCAGGGGGAGGATCCTACGAGCAGTACTTC.

There are many counts of this clonotype. The chain recombines TRBV5-4 with TRBJ2-7; unclear D gene. Germline V gene data show CDR1 as SGHNT and CDR2 as YYREEE (reference sequence). This CDR3 contains 11 residues. V lost 0 bases and J 5 bases, leaving 3 bases between the germline ends. This CDR3 reads CASSLDHEQYF. Written as DNA, the CDR3 is TGTGCCAGCAGCTTGGACCACGAGCAGTACTTC.

This clonotype was recorded many times. This sequence joins TRBV11-2 and TRBJ2-7, with TRBD2 identical over 8 bases. The length of the CDR3 is 17 residues. The germline V gene encodes CDR1 SGHAT and CDR2 FQNNGV. J gave up 8 bases and V 5 bases, and 20 bases lay outside the gene matches. This CDR3 reads CASSPSIIAGPLVQQYF. CDR3 in DNA: TGTGCCAGCAGCCCTTCAATAATAGCGGGGCCCCTAGTGCAGCAGTACTTC.

This clonotype was counted many times. V and J are TRBV7-9 and TRBJ2-5; D possibly matches TRBD1 or TRBD2 (5 bases each). V lost 6 bases to trimming and J lost 2 bases, with 10 bases between them. Looked up from germline, CDR1 is SEHNR and CDR2 is FQNEAQ (reference sequence). The CDR3 sequence is 13 residues long. In DNA, the CDR3 is TGTGCCAGCAGAAGGTGGGGGCAAGAGACCCAGTACTTC. It yields the protein CASRRWGQETQYF.

The rearrangement links TRBV7-8 to TRBJ1-1; possibly TRBD1 for D (6 bases). Germline CDR1 and CDR2: SGHVS and FQNEAQ. V shed 4 bases and J shed 4 bases, with 19 bases lying between them. The CDR3 has 16 residues. CDR3 protein: CASSSWGAVRGTEAFF. The CDR3, as DNA: TGTGCCAGCAGCTCCTGGGGCGCGGTCAGGGGCACTGAAGCTTTCTTT. Drawing the rest from reference TRBV7-8 and TRBJ1-1, the complete variable domain is GAGVSQSPRYKVAKRGQDVALRCDPISGHVSLFWYQQALGQGPEFLTYFQNEAQLDKSGLPSDRFFAERPEGSVSTLKIQRTQQEDSAVYLCASSSWGAVRGTEAFFGQGTRLTVV.

This clonotype was counted at least ten times. The chain combines TRBV20-1 with TRBJ2-3, with 11 bases lining up with TRBD2. CDR3 length: 15 residues. V shed 6 bases, J shed 2 bases, and the junction held 7 bases outside the gene matches. Looked up from germline, CDR1 is DFQATT and CDR2 is SNEGSKA (reference sequence). The CDR3 region is CSAPGLAGITDTQYF. The DNA for the CDR3 is TGCAGTGCCCCCGGACTAGCGGGCATCACAGATACGCAGTATTTT.

This clonotype came up many times. The chain recombines TRBV28 with TRBJ2-7, with 7 nucleotides matching TRBD1. Germline V gives CDR1 MDHEN, CDR2 SYDVKM. The CDR3 consists of 12 residues. V was clipped by 11 bases and J by 3 bases; unmatched bases: 7. As DNA, the CDR3 is TGTGCCGGCTCACGACAGGGCTACGAGCAGTACTTC. It codes for CAGSRQGYEQYF.

At least ten counts were recorded for this clonotype. The V call is TRBV5-6, the J call TRBJ2-1; possible D gene TRBD2, 6 bases. Trimming removed 2 bases from V and 2 bases from J, with 14 bases in between. The CDR3 sequence is 16 residues long. CDR1 and CDR2 from the germline V gene are SGHDT and YYEEEE. The CDR3 DNA is TGTGCCAGCAGCTTTCCCGGGACGGGGGCCTACAATGAGCAGTTCTTC. It is translated as CASSFPGTGAYNEQFF.

This clonotype was observed many times. This chain joins TRBV19 and TRBJ1-2; D gene uncertain. Germline CDR1 reads LNHDA; CDR2 reads SQIVND (reference sequence). Trimming removed 6 bases at V and 0 bases at J, with 11 bases between. The CDR3 has 14 residues. The CDR3 DNA reads TGTGCCAGTAGCCCATCACATGCTAACTATGGCTACACCTTC. This gives the protein CASSPSHANYGYTF.

This clonotype was detected ten times or more. The chain has TRBV7-2 and TRBJ2-3, with D hard to call. The CDR3 extends over 12 amino acids. V lost 5 bases and J lost 10, with 13 bases in between. Germline CDR1 is SGHTA and CDR2 is FQGNSA. CDR3 coding DNA: TGTGCCAGCAGCCCCGCTACCCTAGCGCAGTATTTT. This encodes CASSPATLAQYF.